The rows below give T cell receptor beta chains drawn from one sample of a study of blood T cell repertoires in COVID-19. The repertoire was sequenced with immunoSEQ multiplex PCR; TCRdb's copy has only in-frame clones and lacks some. The sample lists some 67,000 clones; 79% were seen once. The sample was peripheral blood. These receptors were obtained from a woman aged 55-75 years with acute or convalescent COVID-19. Each CDR3 is given with its conserved first and last residue. Each record gives: V gene, D gene, clone size, J gene, CDR3 protein, CDR3 DNA. D genes are given only for firm matches. Rows give clone size only sometimes, using once, few, many, or a class for an expanded clone.

v_gene: TRBV14; d_gene: .; abundance: .; j_gene: TRBJ1-4; CDR3aa: CASSRSGGSLGEKLFF; CDR3nt: TGTGCCAGCAGCCGTTCGGGGGGCTCCCTGGGGGAAAAACTGTTTTTT
v_gene: TRBV5-1; d_gene: TRBD1; abundance: few; j_gene: TRBJ1-2; CDR3aa: CASSLGTGGYGYTF; CDR3nt: TGCGCCAGCAGCTTGGGGACAGGGGGTTATGGCTACACCTTC
v_gene: TRBV19; d_gene: TRBD1; abundance: .; j_gene: TRBJ1-2; CDR3aa: CASLDNPGTGDYGYTF; CDR3nt: TGTGCCAGCCTCGATAACCCCGGGACAGGGGACTATGGCTACACCTTC
v_gene: TRBV7-9; d_gene: .; abundance: few; j_gene: TRBJ2-7; CDR3aa: CASSLALREQYF; CDR3nt: TGTGCCAGCAGCTTAGCTCTTCGCGAGCAGTACTTC
v_gene: TRBV3-1/TRBV3-2; d_gene: TRBD1; abundance: once; j_gene: TRBJ2-1; CDR3aa: CASSQGQKFLNEQFF; CDR3nt: TGTGCCAGCAGTCAGGGACAGAAATTTCTCAATGAGCAGTTCTTC
v_gene: TRBV6-5; d_gene: .; abundance: .; j_gene: TRBJ2-2; CDR3aa: CASSTGRVLTGELFF; CDR3nt: TGTGCCAGCAGTACCGGGCGGGTGCTCACCGGGGAGCTGTTTTTT
v_gene: TRBV12-5; d_gene: .; abundance: .; j_gene: TRBJ1-2; CDR3aa: CASGFQAGISNYGYTF; CDR3nt: TGTGCTAGTGGTTTTCAGGCAGGCATCTCTAACTATGGCTACACCTTC
v_gene: TRBV2; d_gene: TRBD1; abundance: few; j_gene: TRBJ2-1; CDR3aa: CASSVDRGVYNEQFF; CDR3nt: TGTGCCAGCAGTGTGGACAGGGGAGTTTACAATGAGCAGTTCTTC
v_gene: TRBV6-5; d_gene: .; abundance: .; j_gene: TRBJ2-7; CDR3aa: CASSSEVYEQYF; CDR3nt: TGTGCCAGCAGTTCGGAGGTCTACGAGCAGTACTTC
v_gene: TRBV4-3; d_gene: .; abundance: many; j_gene: TRBJ2-1; CDR3aa: CASSHALGGLNEQFF; CDR3nt: TGCGCCAGCAGCCATGCCCTGGGGGGGCTGAATGAGCAGTTCTTC
v_gene: TRBV7-9; d_gene: .; abundance: few; j_gene: TRBJ2-3; CDR3aa: CASSLQYF; CDR3nt: TGTGCCAGCAGCCTGCAGTATTTT
v_gene: TRBV11-2; d_gene: TRBD1; abundance: .; j_gene: TRBJ2-3; CDR3aa: CASRLTGYSTDTQYF; CDR3nt: TGTGCCAGCAGATTGACAGGGTATAGCACAGATACGCAGTATTTT
v_gene: TRBV5-1; d_gene: TRBD1; abundance: once; j_gene: TRBJ1-6; CDR3aa: CASSLEDRTSSYNSPLHF; CDR3nt: TGCGCCAGCAGCTTAGAGGACAGGACCAGCTCCTATAATTCACCCCTCCACTTT
v_gene: TRBV9; d_gene: .; abundance: few; j_gene: TRBJ1-4; CDR3aa: CASSTTATNEKLFF; CDR3nt: TGTGCCAGCAGTACGACTGCAACTAATGAAAAACTGTTTTTT
v_gene: TRBV19; d_gene: .; abundance: .; j_gene: TRBJ1-6; CDR3aa: CASSSSANSPLHF; CDR3nt: TGTGCCAGTAGTTCTTCAGCGAATTCACCCCTCCACTTT
v_gene: TRBV5-6; d_gene: .; abundance: .; j_gene: TRBJ2-2; CDR3aa: CASSLAGTGELFF; CDR3nt: TGTGCCAGCAGCTTGGCCGGCACCGGGGAGCTGTTTTTT
v_gene: TRBV5-4; d_gene: .; abundance: .; j_gene: TRBJ2-1; CDR3aa: CASSLDGGRVGEQFF; CDR3nt: TGTGCCAGCAGCTTGGACGGGGGGCGCGTGGGGGAGCAGTTCTTC
v_gene: TRBV6-6; d_gene: .; abundance: .; j_gene: TRBJ2-7; CDR3aa: CASTLGHSYEQYF; CDR3nt: TGTGCCAGCACCCTGGGACACTCCTACGAGCAGTACTTC
v_gene: TRBV6-5; d_gene: .; abundance: .; j_gene: TRBJ1-5; CDR3aa: CASSYSRADQPQHF; CDR3nt: TGTGCCAGCAGTTACAGCAGGGCGGATCAGCCCCAGCATTTT
v_gene: TRBV6-5; d_gene: TRBD1; abundance: .; j_gene: TRBJ1-1; CDR3aa: CASSLQGSAEAFF; CDR3nt: TGTGCCAGCAGTTTACAGGGGAGCGCTGAAGCTTTCTTT
v_gene: TRBV7-9; d_gene: TRBD1; abundance: once; j_gene: TRBJ2-7; CDR3aa: CASSYPLRDRGYEQYF; CDR3nt: TGTGCCAGCAGCTACCCCCTCCGGGACAGGGGTTACGAGCAGTACTTC
v_gene: TRBV10-2; d_gene: .; abundance: .; j_gene: TRBJ2-1; CDR3aa: CASRETDHEQFF; CDR3nt: TGCGCCAGCAGGGAGACTGATCATGAGCAGTTCTTC
v_gene: TRBV19; d_gene: .; abundance: .; j_gene: TRBJ1-5; CDR3aa: CASPGGGGYSNQPQHF; CDR3nt: TGTGCCAGCCCGGGGGGGGGCGGTTATAGCAATCAGCCCCAGCATTTT
v_gene: TRBV19; d_gene: TRBD2; abundance: .; j_gene: TRBJ2-1; CDR3aa: CASSILLAGGLNEQFF; CDR3nt: TGTGCCAGTAGTATCCTACTAGCGGGGGGTTTAAATGAGCAGTTCTTC
v_gene: TRBV28; d_gene: .; abundance: .; j_gene: TRBJ1-2; CDR3aa: CASSYQGRYTF; CDR3nt: TGTGCCAGCAGTTACCAGGGGCGCTACACCTTC
v_gene: TRBV7-9; d_gene: TRBD1; abundance: .; j_gene: TRBJ2-2; CDR3aa: CASSVGQGETGELFF; CDR3nt: TGTGCCAGCAGCGTGGGACAGGGAGAAACCGGGGAGCTGTTTTTT
v_gene: TRBV28; d_gene: .; abundance: .; j_gene: TRBJ1-5; CDR3aa: CASEQVGNQPQHF; CDR3nt: TGTGCCAGCGAACAGGTTGGCAATCAGCCCCAGCATTTT
v_gene: TRBV15; d_gene: .; abundance: .; j_gene: TRBJ1-2; CDR3aa: CATSRERGQGTNYGYTF; CDR3nt: TGTGCCACCAGCAGAGAACGGGGCCAGGGGACTAACTATGGCTACACCTTC
v_gene: TRBV25-1; d_gene: TRBD1; abundance: .; j_gene: TRBJ1-2; CDR3aa: CASSAAGQGLYGYTF; CDR3nt: TGTGCCAGCAGTGCAGCCGGACAGGGACTGTATGGCTACACCTTC
v_gene: TRBV7-2; d_gene: .; abundance: .; j_gene: TRBJ1-3; CDR3aa: CASSLARGSSGNTIYF; CDR3nt: TGTGCCAGCAGCTTAGCGCGGGGGAGCTCTGGAAACACCATATATTTT
v_gene: TRBV3-1/TRBV3-2; d_gene: .; abundance: few; j_gene: TRBJ2-5; CDR3aa: CASSQTTGRETQYF; CDR3nt: TGTGCCAGCAGCCAGACTACCGGACGAGAGACCCAGTACTTC
v_gene: TRBV12-3/TRBV12-4; d_gene: .; abundance: .; j_gene: TRBJ2-7; CDR3aa: CASSLQEFEQYF; CDR3nt: TGTGCCAGCAGTTTACAGGAATTCGAGCAGTACTTC
v_gene: TRBV3-1/TRBV3-2; d_gene: .; abundance: .; j_gene: TRBJ1-4; CDR3aa: CASSQDRGAGFNEKLFF; CDR3nt: TGTGCCAGCAGCCAAGATCGAGGGGCGGGATTTAATGAAAAACTGTTTTTT
v_gene: TRBV7-8; d_gene: TRBD1; abundance: .; j_gene: TRBJ2-7; CDR3aa: CASSLYFGTGYEQYF; CDR3nt: TGTGCCAGCAGCTTATATTTTGGGACAGGGTACGAGCAGTACTTC
v_gene: TRBV2; d_gene: TRBD2; abundance: .; j_gene: TRBJ2-3; CDR3aa: CASSEGSGGAADTQYF; CDR3nt: TGTGCCAGCAGTGAAGGTAGCGGGGGGGCCGCAGATACGCAGTATTTT
v_gene: TRBV3-1/TRBV3-2; d_gene: TRBD2; abundance: once; j_gene: TRBJ2-7; CDR3aa: CASSQDGFGGAPGSEQYF; CDR3nt: TGTGCCAGCAGCCAAGATGGATTCGGGGGGGCCCCCGGGTCCGAGCAGTACTTC
v_gene: TRBV23-1; d_gene: TRBD1; abundance: .; j_gene: TRBJ1-1; CDR3aa: CASSQDRDRGRNEAFF; CDR3nt: TGCGCCAGCAGTCAGGACAGGGACAGGGGGCGAAATGAAGCTTTCTTT
v_gene: TRBV6-5; d_gene: .; abundance: .; j_gene: TRBJ2-7; CDR3aa: CASSRAGSGLYEQYF; CDR3nt: TGTGCCAGCAGCCGCGCCGGCAGCGGGCTCTACGAGCAGTACTTC
v_gene: TRBV5-4; d_gene: TRBD2; abundance: .; j_gene: TRBJ2-5; CDR3aa: CASSFRASGQETQYF; CDR3nt: TGTGCCAGCAGCTTTCGGGCTAGCGGACAAGAGACCCAGTACTTC
v_gene: TRBV3-1/TRBV3-2; d_gene: TRBD1; abundance: .; j_gene: TRBJ2-2; CDR3aa: CASSQVAGGKGDYRELFF; CDR3nt: TGTGCCAGCAGCCAAGTCGCAGGGGGCAAAGGAGATTATAGGGAGCTGTTTTTT
v_gene: TRBV29-1; d_gene: TRBD1; abundance: .; j_gene: TRBJ2-3; CDR3aa: CSGKRGTGGTDTQYF; CDR3nt: TGCAGCGGAAAACGGGGGACAGGGGGCACAGATACGCAGTATTTT
v_gene: TRBV7-2; d_gene: TRBD1; abundance: .; j_gene: TRBJ2-1; CDR3aa: CASSLVLLGQGYNEQFF; CDR3nt: TGTGCCAGCAGCTTAGTTCTGCTTGGACAGGGGTACAATGAGCAGTTCTTC
v_gene: TRBV19; d_gene: .; abundance: .; j_gene: TRBJ1-6; CDR3aa: CASSIDDTRFHF; CDR3nt: TGTGCCAGTAGTATAGACGATACGAGATTCCACTTT
v_gene: TRBV30; d_gene: .; abundance: few; j_gene: TRBJ1-4; CDR3aa: CAWTKETRFGGKLFF; CDR3nt: TGTGCCTGGACGAAGGAAACGAGATTCGGGGGTAAACTGTTTTTT
v_gene: TRBV7-3; d_gene: TRBD1; abundance: .; j_gene: TRBJ2-1; CDR3aa: CASSLGQGRHNEQFF; CDR3nt: TGTGCCAGCAGCCTCGGACAGGGTCGCCACAATGAGCAGTTCTTC
v_gene: TRBV3-1/TRBV3-2; d_gene: .; abundance: few; j_gene: TRBJ2-1; CDR3aa: CASSQVWGGLNNEQFF; CDR3nt: TGTGCCAGCAGCCAAGTTTGGGGGGGGCTGAACAATGAGCAGTTCTTC
v_gene: TRBV5-6; d_gene: TRBD2; abundance: .; j_gene: TRBJ2-3; CDR3aa: CASSLALAGYTDTQYF; CDR3nt: TGTGCCAGCAGCTTGGCCCTAGCGGGCTACACAGATACGCAGTATTTT
v_gene: TRBV5-6; d_gene: TRBD1; abundance: .; j_gene: TRBJ1-2; CDR3aa: CASSLMTGVGDYGYTF; CDR3nt: TGTGCCAGCAGCTTGATGACAGGGGTTGGCGACTATGGCTACACCTTC
v_gene: TRBV14; d_gene: TRBD1; abundance: .; j_gene: TRBJ2-7; CDR3aa: CASSQAPGTGQKQYF; CDR3nt: TGTGCCAGCAGCCAAGCTCCTGGGACAGGGCAAAAGCAGTACTTC
v_gene: TRBV3-1/TRBV3-2; d_gene: .; abundance: .; j_gene: TRBJ1-2; CDR3aa: CASSQGPNSLGYTF; CDR3nt: TGTGCCAGCAGCCAGGGGCCCAACTCACTAGGCTACACCTTC
v_gene: TRBV5-5; d_gene: TRBD1; abundance: once; j_gene: TRBJ2-2; CDR3aa: CASSWDSLKGELFF; CDR3nt: TGTGCCAGCAGCTGGGACAGCCTAAAAGGGGAGCTGTTTTTT
v_gene: TRBV27; d_gene: .; abundance: .; j_gene: TRBJ1-4; CDR3aa: CASRGAQGIQNEKLFF; CDR3nt: TGTGCCAGCAGAGGGGCTCAAGGAATTCAAAATGAAAAACTGTTTTTT